This entry concerns a single T cell receptor (beta chain). The CDR3 runs to 13 residues. CDR1 and CDR2 (germline): SNHLY, FYNNEI. V gave up 8 bases and J gave up 4 bases; unmatched junction bases: 6. The data belong to a study of blood T cell repertoires in COVID-19. Study as a whole: The cDNA or gDNA used as material had been derived from T cells, B-cell-depleted T cells, or PBMCs.

Clinical history as reported by participants underpinned cohort assignment. Before they entered the study, exposed participants had met a COVID-19 case within 2 weeks. Sequenced by immunoSEQ multiplex PCR; TCRdb stores in-frame clones only, minus some. The sample holds fewer than 400,000 clones, roughly 90% seen once. This chain uses TRBV2 with TRBJ2-3; 7 bases are shared with TRBD2. The TCR originated in a woman in her twenties or thirties who had been exposed to COVID-19. The sample consisted of PBMCs or T cells enriched from blood (not recorded which). The chain's CDR3 is CASRLAEADTQYF. The CDR3 DNA follows: TGTGCCAGCCGTCTAGCGGAAGCAGATACGCAGTATTTT.